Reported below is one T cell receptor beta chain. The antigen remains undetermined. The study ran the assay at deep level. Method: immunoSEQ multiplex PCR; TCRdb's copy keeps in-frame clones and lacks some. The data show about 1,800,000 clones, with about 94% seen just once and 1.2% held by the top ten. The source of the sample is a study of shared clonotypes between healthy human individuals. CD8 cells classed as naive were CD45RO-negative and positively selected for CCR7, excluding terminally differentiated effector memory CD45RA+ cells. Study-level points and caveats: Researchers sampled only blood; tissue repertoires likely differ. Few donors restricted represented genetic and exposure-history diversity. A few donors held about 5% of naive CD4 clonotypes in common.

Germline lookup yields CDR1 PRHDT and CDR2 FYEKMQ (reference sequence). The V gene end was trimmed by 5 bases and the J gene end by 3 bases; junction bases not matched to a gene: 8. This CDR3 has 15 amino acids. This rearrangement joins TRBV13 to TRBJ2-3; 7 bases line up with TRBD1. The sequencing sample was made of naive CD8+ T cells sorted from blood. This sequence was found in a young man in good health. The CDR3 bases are TGTGCCAGCAGCGCCCCCGGACAGGATACAGATACGCAGTATTTT. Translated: CASSAPGQDTDTQYF.